What follows are 25 T cell receptor beta chains derived from one specimen sequenced in a study of shared clonotypes between healthy human individuals. Profiling relied on immunoSEQ multiplex PCR, and the TCRdb table lists in-frame clones only, not all of them. The sample carries 450,000 to 500,000 clones, almost 80% recorded once. Sequencing was carried out using PBMCs. The receptors originated from a woman in her forties in good health. Some clones in this sample may be carry-over from other donors' samples.

This chain connects TRBV7-9 to TRBJ1-1; no firm D call. The CDR3 contains 13 residues. Germline V CDR1 and CDR2: SEHNR, FQNEAQ (reference sequence). V shed 1 base and J shed 5 bases, with 8 bases lying between them. CDR3 coding DNA: TGTGCCAGCAGCTTAGTTTCTCATACTGAAGCTTTCTTT. The encoded protein is CASSLVSHTEAFF.

The CDR3 nucleotides are TGTGCCAGCAGTAGATCTACAGGGAGCTCCTACGAGCAGTACTTC. This gives the protein CASSRSTGSSYEQYF. The J gene is TRBJ2-7, the V gene TRBV6-6, with D possibly being TRBD1 (6 bases). The CDR3 covers 15 residues. V lost 5 bases to trimming and J lost 0 bases, with 14 bases between them. Germline V CDR1 and CDR2: MNHNY, SVGAGI (reference sequence).

This clone came up once. This chain joins TRBV5-6 and TRBJ2-1; no reliable D call. Trimming stripped 0 bases from V and 7 bases from J, with 14 bases between. CDR1 and CDR2 from the germline V gene are SGHDT and YYEEEE. This CDR3 is built from 15 residues. The DNA of the CDR3 is TGTGCCAGCAGCTTGGACGGCTTTGACCTAAATGAGCAGTTCTTC. Translated: CASSLDGFDLNEQFF.

As regards this clone: The likely explanation is a read error, given a far larger clone one base away. The chain has TRBV28 and TRBJ1-1, with 7 bases lining up with TRBD1. Germline CDR1 and CDR2: MDHEN and SYDVKM. The CDR3 spans 14 residues. CDR3 nucleotides: TGTGCCAGCAGGGTGGGACAGACCAACACTAAAGCTTTCTTT. It yields the protein CASRVGQTNTKAFF.

The genes are TRBV11-2 and TRBJ2-7; the D gene could be TRBD1 or TRBD2 (5 bases each). This CDR3 comprises 14 residues. V was clipped by 7 bases and J by 4 bases, with 17 bases between them. The V gene's germline CDR1 is SGHAT and CDR2 FQNNGV. CDR3: CASNTGTIGYEQYF. The CDR3, as DNA: TGTGCCAGCAACACCGGGACCATCGGTTACGAGCAGTACTTC.

This clone was seen ten or more times. This rearrangement joins TRBV12-2 to TRBJ2-3; whether TRBD2, the table's D call, matches the DNA was not checked. TRBV12-2 is a known pseudogene. This CDR3 is built from 15 residues. The CDR3 here is CASRLALRETDTQYF. The CDR3 DNA reads as TGTGCAAGTCGCTTAGCGCTGAGGGAGACAGATACGCAGTATTTT.

This clone was detected once. J is TRBJ2-5 and V is TRBV23-1; perhaps TRBD2 as D (6 bases). TRBV23-1 is an ORF, with its function uncertain. The CDR3 length is 13 residues. Deletions cut 4 bases from V and 1 base from J, with 7 bases between. CDR3 nucleotide sequence: TGCGCCAGCAGTCCCGGGAGCCAAGAGACCCAGTACTTC. This encodes CASSPGSQETQYF.

The CDR3 DNA reads TGTGCCAGCAGCTTAGCGGGCGGCGGAGAGACCCAGTACTTC. Protein sequence: CASSLAGGGETQYF. This chain joins TRBV7-2 and TRBJ2-5; no reliable D call. The CDR3 spans 14 residues. Trimming left V 0 bases short and J 4 bases short, with 9 bases between. Germline lookup yields CDR1 SGHTA and CDR2 FQGNSA. Full variable domain (remainder filled in from reference TRBV7-2 and TRBJ2-5): GAGVSQSPSNKVTEKGKDVELRCDPISGHTALYWYRQSLGQGLEFLIYFQGNSAPDKSGLPSDRFSAERTGGSVSTLTIQRTQQEDSAVYLCASSLAGGGETQYFGPGTRLLVL.

This chain uses TRBV2 with TRBJ2-7; TRBD1 agrees at 9 bases. Germline-derived CDR1 and CDR2 are SNHLY and FYNNEI. V shed 6 bases, J shed 2 bases, and the junction held 11 bases outside the gene matches. This CDR3 region has 16 residues. The CDR3 region is CASRLPRTGETYEQYF. The CDR3 coding sequence is TGTGCCAGCAGGTTACCCCGGACAGGGGAAACCTACGAGCAGTACTTC. Full variable domain (rest looked up from reference TRBV2 and TRBJ2-7): EPEVTQTPSHQVTQMGQEVILRCVPISNHLYFYWYRQILGQKVEFLVSFYNNEISEKSEIFDDQFSVERPDGSNFTLKIRSTKLEDSAMYFCASRLPRTGETYEQYFGPGTRLTVT.

The rearrangement joins TRBV14 to TRBJ2-5; possibly TRBD2 for D (6 bases). V gave up 5 bases and J gave up 0 bases, with 10 bases separating them. Germline CDR1 and CDR2: SGHDN and FVKESK. The CDR3 totals 14 residues. The chain's CDR3 is CASSLWGDQETQYF. For the CDR3, the DNA is TGTGCCAGCAGCTTGTGGGGGGACCAAGAGACCCAGTACTTC. Full variable domain (outside the CDR3, taken from reference TRBV14 and TRBJ2-5): EAGVTQFPSHSVIEKGQTVTLRCDPISGHDNLYWYRRVMGKEIKFLLHFVKESKQDESGMPNNRFLAERTGGTYSTLKVQPAELEDSGVYFCASSLWGDQETQYFGPGTRLLVL.

The chain couples TRBV10-3 to TRBJ1-6; 8 bases map to TRBD1. V dropped 6 bases and J dropped 7; count of bases not matched to a gene: 5. The germline CDR1 and CDR2 sequences are ENHRY and SYGVKD. This CDR3 contains 14 residues. As DNA, the CDR3 is TGTGCCATCAGGAAGACAGGGGACAATTCACCCCTCCACTTT. It encodes CAIRKTGDNSPLHF.

V and J are TRBV18 and TRBJ2-7; perhaps TRBD1 as D (5 bases). The V gene's germline CDR1 is KGHSH and CDR2 LQKENI. This CDR3 comprises 16 residues. V lost 1 base and J 6 bases, leaving 19 bases between the germline ends. The CDR3 DNA sequence: TGTGCCAGCTCACCACTGGTGGCAGGGTCGGGTGGCGAGCAGTACTTC. This codes for CASSPLVAGSGGEQYF.

The V and J genes are TRBV9 and TRBJ2-5, with 8 bases lining up with TRBD2. The CDR3 has 15 residues. V dropped 1 base and J dropped 3; count of bases not matched to a gene: 5. Germline assignment: CDR1 SGDLS and CDR2 YYNGEE. The CDR3 here is CASSVSGGPEETQYF. DNA of the CDR3: TGTGCCAGCAGCGTATCGGGAGGGCCCGAAGAGACCCAGTACTTC.

Here the CDR3 DNA reads TGCAGCGCCAAGAGAACAGGGTCCTACGAGCAGTACTTC. Protein: CSAKRTGSYEQYF. The chain uses TRBV29-1 and TRBJ2-5; D is perhaps TRBD1 (6 bases). The DNA end favors TRBJ2-7, so the J call may be wrong. This CDR3 spans 13 amino acids. CDR1 and CDR2 from the germline V gene are SQVTM and ANQGSEA.

The chain links TRBV19 to TRBJ2-3, with TRBD1 identical over 9 bases. Germline trimming cut 3 bases from V and 4 bases from J; bases unmatched to any gene: 5. Germline V gene data show CDR1 as LNHDA and CDR2 as SQIVND (reference sequence). The CDR3 is 15 amino acids. The CDR3 region is CASSMRTGDADTQYF. Written as DNA, the CDR3 is TGTGCCAGTAGTATGAGGACAGGGGACGCAGATACGCAGTATTTT. Looking up the rest from reference TRBV19 and TRBJ2-3 gives the full variable domain: DGGITQSPKYLFRKEGQNVTLSCEQNLNHDAMYWYRQDPGQGLRLIYYSQIVNDFQKGDIAEGYSVSREKKESFPLTVTSAQKNPTAFYLCASSMRTGDADTQYFGPGTRLTVL.

The V and J genes are TRBV5-1 and TRBJ1-1; D might be TRBD1 (6 bases). The CDR3 has 16 residues. Per germline, CDR1 SGHRS and CDR2 YFSETQ. V lost 4 bases and J 0 bases, leaving 16 bases between the germline ends. CDR3 sequence (DNA): TGCGCCAGCAGCCCGGGCAGGGGAGAGGTGAACACTGAAGCTTTCTTT. It translates to CASSPGRGEVNTEAFF.

The genes are TRBV5-1 and TRBJ1-1, with D possibly being TRBD1 (5 bases). With 4 bases removed from V and 1 base from J, the gap between germline ends came to 14 bases. This CDR3 has 15 residues. Germline V gene lookup returns CDR1 SGHRS and CDR2 YFSETQ. The CDR3 bases are TGCGCCAGCAGCCCTACGGGACCGCAGAACACTGAAGCTTTCTTT. This gives the protein CASSPTGPQNTEAFF.

This clone occurred a few times. V usage is TRBV7-9 and J usage is TRBJ1-2; D gene ambiguous. V lost 2 bases and J 4 bases, leaving 8 bases between the germline ends. The germline CDR1 and CDR2 sequences are SEHNR and FQNEAQ (reference sequence). This CDR3 comprises 13 residues. In DNA, the CDR3 is TGTGCCAGCAGCTTACCAGGCCTCTATGGCTACACCTTC. The encoded protein is CASSLPGLYGYTF.

Remarks on this clone: The same CDR3 can be traced to other DNA sequences in this sample. The chain joins TRBV18 to TRBJ2-7; tentative D call: TRBD1 (6 bases). V was shortened by 3 bases and J by 0 bases, with 6 bases between the two germline ends. The CDR3 length is 13 residues. From germline, CDR1 is KGHSH and CDR2 LQKENI. In DNA, the CDR3 is TGTGCCAGCTCACCGGGGGCCTCCTACGAGCAGTACTTC. Encoded protein: CASSPGASYEQYF.

The rearrangement joins TRBV30 to TRBJ1-1; D is ambiguous. V shed 0 bases and J shed 1 base, with 6 bases lying between them. This CDR3 has 13 residues. Germline V gene sequence: CDR1 GTSNPN, CDR2 SVGIG (reference sequence). The CDR3 sequence: CAWSVHRNTEAFF. In DNA form, the CDR3 reads TGTGCCTGGAGTGTACACAGGAACACTGAAGCTTTCTTT.

The gene calls are TRBV18 and TRBJ2-1; D perhaps matches TRBD1 (6 bases). V lost 1 base to trimming and J lost 4 bases, with 8 bases between them. Germline CDR1 KGHSH, CDR2 LQKENI. CDR3 length: 14 amino acids. The CDR3 spells CASSPRTAYNEQFF. CDR3 in DNA: TGTGCCAGCTCACCACGGACAGCATACAATGAGCAGTTCTTC.

The rearrangement uses TRBV18 and TRBJ2-3; 12 bases align to TRBD1. The germline gives CDR1 KGHSH, CDR2 LQKENI. This CDR3 comprises 17 residues. Trimming at V came to 5 bases and at J to 1 base, leaving 7 bases not matched to a gene. CDR3 DNA sequence: TGTGCCAGCTCAGAGGGACAGGGGGCGCGAGGCACAGATACGCAGTATTTT. Protein: CASSEGQGARGTDTQYF.

The rearrangement joins TRBV30 to TRBJ1-2; 7 bases agree with TRBD1. This CDR3 has 15 amino acids. Germline CDR1 and CDR2: GTSNPN and SVGIG (reference sequence). J lost 2 bases, V lost 4 bases, and 10 bases had no gene match. CDR3 amino acids: CAWTLDRRLNYGYTF. Written as DNA, the CDR3 is TGTGCCTGGACCCTGGACAGGAGGCTAAACTATGGCTACACCTTC.

The J gene is TRBJ2-7, the V gene TRBV2; D is undetermined. Trimming cost V 3 bases and J 2 bases, with 17 bases left between them. This CDR3 is 16 amino acids long. Germline V lookup: CDR1 SNHLY, CDR2 FYNNEI. CDR3 sequence: CASSDTVKETTYEQYF. In DNA, the CDR3 is TGTGCCAGCAGTGATACGGTGAAGGAGACGACCTACGAGCAGTACTTC. Supplemented by reference TRBV2 and TRBJ2-7, the full variable domain reads EPEVTQTPSHQVTQMGQEVILRCVPISNHLYFYWYRQILGQKVEFLVSFYNNEISEKSEIFDDQFSVERPDGSNFTLKIRSTKLEDSAMYFCASSDTVKETTYEQYFGPGTRLTVT.

The chain has TRBV7-2 and TRBJ2-1; TRBD2 matches at 10 bases. Germline V CDR1 and CDR2: SGHTA, FQGNSA. There are 15 residues in the CDR3. After removal of 5 bases from V and 7 bases from J, the junction contained 8 bases not matched to a gene. The CDR3 bases are TGTGCCAGCAGCCCGGGGACTAGCGAAAGGAATGAGCAGTTCTTC. This sequence encodes CASSPGTSERNEQFF.